These T cell receptor beta chains were read from a single sample in a study of blood T cell repertoires in COVID-19. Clones were sequenced by immunoSEQ multiplex PCR, and TCRdb holds only the in-frame ones, with some missing. The sample includes hundreds of thousands of clones, roughly 90% of them seen just once. Sequenced: peripheral blood. These receptor sequences come from a woman aged 60-75 years with COVID-19, enrolled during active disease. Each CDR3 is given with its conserved first and last residue. The order of the fields is D gene, V gene, J gene, CDR3 protein. The D gene is left open where the match is weak.

>-|TRBV5-4|TRBJ2-1
CASSLGAWRAYNEQFF
>-|TRBV21-1|TRBJ1-2
CASSKVRDRPSYGYTF
>TRBD1|TRBV5-4|TRBJ2-7
CASSSGTGDEQYF
>TRBD1|TRBV5-6|TRBJ1-2
CASSLYRFDRDYGYTF
>-|TRBV7-9|TRBJ2-2
CASGRGGGGIVGELFF
>-|TRBV12-5|TRBJ2-1
CASGLMGANEQFF
>TRBD1|TRBV23-1|TRBJ1-2
CASSQDRGSSYGYTF
>TRBD1|TRBV30|TRBJ2-7
CAWGDSNYEQYF
>-|TRBV5-1|TRBJ1-1
CASSPQVGNTEAFF
>-|TRBV12-3/TRBV12-4|TRBJ2-3
CASSLVSDTQYF
>-|TRBV2|TRBJ2-7
CASSDTREQYF
>TRBD1|TRBV6-5|TRBJ1-3
CASSRTGSSGNTIYF
>TRBD1|TRBV5-1|TRBJ1-2
CASSLVGTGSIGYGYTF
>-|TRBV10-3|TRBJ1-1
CAISDPYRAGTEAFF
>-|TRBV30|TRBJ1-2
CAWSVGASSRGTNYGYTF
>-|TRBV30|TRBJ2-7
CAWSRGAYEQYF
>TRBD1|TRBV9|TRBJ2-7
CASILKGTGEIGEQYF
>-|TRBV10-3|TRBJ2-7
CAISDISSYEQYF
>-|TRBV28|TRBJ1-5
CASSPQYQPQHF
>-|TRBV11-3|TRBJ1-6
CASSLDTFSPLHF
>TRBD2|TRBV10-1|TRBJ2-3
CASSETTGGTDTQYF
>TRBD2|TRBV9|TRBJ2-7
CASSPSGRGGYEQYF
>TRBD1|TRBV4-2|TRBJ2-7
CASSQVLDRDYEQYF
>-|TRBV7-2|TRBJ2-3
CASSFFGTQYF
>-|TRBV6-5|TRBJ2-2
CASSLTGRYTGELFF